This T cell receptor (beta chain) came from a study of cytomegalovirus exposure and HLA in healthy donors. Across the study: In a later analysis, the roughly 120 validation repertoires were reported to have used the same platform as the roughly 670 first-cohort repertoires. Study results and limitations: Rarity characterized most TCR sequences, yet some public TCRs appeared in many donors. Reportedly, cytomegalovirus status was diagnosed with high sensitivity and specificity.

Germline V CDR1 and CDR2: MNHNS, SASEGT. The CDR3 totals 17 residues. V gave up 0 bases and J gave up 3 bases, with 18 bases separating them. This clone was recorded only once. Its target is not known. The donors were in the roughly 130-subject validation cohort, distinct from the roughly 720-subject first cohort. TCRdb keeps only in-frame clones here, not all; method: immunoSEQ multiplex PCR. The repertoire has some 79,000 clones, roughly 93% of them found once; the top ten carry approximately 3%. This rearrangement joins TRBV6-1 to TRBJ2-7; D perhaps matches TRBD1 (7 bases). Material for sequencing was PBMCs. The clonotype originates from a woman between 18 and 30 years old in good health and CMV-seropositive. CDR3: CASSEAGGQIIFYEQYF. DNA for the CDR3: TGTGCCAGCAGTGAAGCGGGGGGACAGATAATATTCTACGAGCAGTACTTC.